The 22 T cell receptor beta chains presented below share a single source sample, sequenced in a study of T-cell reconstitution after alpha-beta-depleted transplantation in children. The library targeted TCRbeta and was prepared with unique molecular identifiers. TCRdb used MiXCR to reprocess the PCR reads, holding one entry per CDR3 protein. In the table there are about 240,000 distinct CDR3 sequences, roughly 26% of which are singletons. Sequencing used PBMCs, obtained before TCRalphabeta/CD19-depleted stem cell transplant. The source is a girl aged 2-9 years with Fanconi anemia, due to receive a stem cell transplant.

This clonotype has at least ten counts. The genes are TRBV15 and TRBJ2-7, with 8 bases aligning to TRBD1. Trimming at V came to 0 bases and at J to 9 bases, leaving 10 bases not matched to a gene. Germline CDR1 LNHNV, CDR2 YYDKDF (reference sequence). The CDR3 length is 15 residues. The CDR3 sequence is CATSRENAQGGGQYF. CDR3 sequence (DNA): TGTGCCACCAGCAGAGAAAATGCACAGGGGGGCGGGCAGTACTTC. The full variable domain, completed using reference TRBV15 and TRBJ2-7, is DAMVIQNPRYQVTQFGKPVTLSCSQTLNHNVMYWYQQKSSQAPKLLFHYYDKDFNNEADTPDNFQSRRPNTSFCFLDIRSPGLGDTAMYLCATSRENAQGGGQYFGPGTRLTVT.

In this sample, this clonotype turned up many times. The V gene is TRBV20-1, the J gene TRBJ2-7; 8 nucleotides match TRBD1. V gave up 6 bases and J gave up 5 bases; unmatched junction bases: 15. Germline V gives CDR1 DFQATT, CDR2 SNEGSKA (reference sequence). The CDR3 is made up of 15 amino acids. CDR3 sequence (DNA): TGCAGTGCCGCTAGCCGGACAGGGAGGATAAACGAGCAGTACTTC. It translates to CSAASRTGRINEQYF.

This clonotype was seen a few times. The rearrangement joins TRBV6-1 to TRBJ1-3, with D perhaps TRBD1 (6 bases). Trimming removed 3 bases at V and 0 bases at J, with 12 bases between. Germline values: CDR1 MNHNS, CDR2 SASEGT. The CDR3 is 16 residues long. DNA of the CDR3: TGTGCCAGCAGTGAGTCCCCGGGACACTCTGGAAACACCATATATTTT. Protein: CASSESPGHSGNTIYF.

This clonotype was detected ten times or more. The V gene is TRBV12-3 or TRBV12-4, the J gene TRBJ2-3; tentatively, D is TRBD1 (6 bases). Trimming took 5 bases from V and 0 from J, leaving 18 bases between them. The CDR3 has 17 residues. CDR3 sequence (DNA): TGTGCCAGCAGTGCACGGGACACCGGTGCTAGCACAGATACGCAGTATTTT. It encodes CASSARDTGASTDTQYF.

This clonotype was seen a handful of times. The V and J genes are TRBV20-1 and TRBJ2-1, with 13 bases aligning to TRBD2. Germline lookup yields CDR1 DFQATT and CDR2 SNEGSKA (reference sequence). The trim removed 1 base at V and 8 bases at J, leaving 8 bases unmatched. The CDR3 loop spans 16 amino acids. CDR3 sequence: CSARAGLAGEGDEQFF. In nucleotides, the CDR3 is TGCAGTGCTAGAGCCGGACTAGCGGGAGAAGGCGATGAGCAGTTCTTC.

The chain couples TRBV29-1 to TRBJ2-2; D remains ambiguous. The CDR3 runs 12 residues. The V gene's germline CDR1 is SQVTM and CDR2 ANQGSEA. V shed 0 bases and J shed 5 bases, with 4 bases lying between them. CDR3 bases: TGCAGCGTTGAAGACACAACCGGGGAGCTGTTTTTT. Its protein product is CSVEDTTGELFF.

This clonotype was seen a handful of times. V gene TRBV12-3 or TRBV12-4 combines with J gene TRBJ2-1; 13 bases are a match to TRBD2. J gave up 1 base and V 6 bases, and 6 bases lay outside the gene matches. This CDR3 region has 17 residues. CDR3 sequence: CASRSLLAGGSYNEQFF. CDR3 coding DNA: TGTGCCAGCAGGTCCTTACTAGCGGGAGGGTCCTACAATGAGCAGTTCTTC.

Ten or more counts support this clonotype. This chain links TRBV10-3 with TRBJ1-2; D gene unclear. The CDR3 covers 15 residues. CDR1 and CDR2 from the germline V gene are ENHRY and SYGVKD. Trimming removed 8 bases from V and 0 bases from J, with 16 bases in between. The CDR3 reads CAIGPPPLANYGYTF. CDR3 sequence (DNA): TGTGCCATCGGGCCCCCACCCTTAGCTAACTATGGCTACACCTTC.

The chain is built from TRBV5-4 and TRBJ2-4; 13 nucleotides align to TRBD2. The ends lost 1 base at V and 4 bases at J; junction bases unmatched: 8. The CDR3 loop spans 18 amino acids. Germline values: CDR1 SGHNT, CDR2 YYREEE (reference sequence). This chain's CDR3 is CASSLRPLTSGGKNIQYF. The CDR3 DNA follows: TGTGCCAGCAGCTTGAGACCTCTGACTAGCGGGGGGAAAAACATTCAGTACTTC.

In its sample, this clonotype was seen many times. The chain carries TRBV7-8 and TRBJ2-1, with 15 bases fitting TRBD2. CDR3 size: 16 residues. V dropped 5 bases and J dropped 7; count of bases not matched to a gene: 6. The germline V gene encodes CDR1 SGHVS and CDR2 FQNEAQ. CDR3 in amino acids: CASSARGLAGGNEQFF. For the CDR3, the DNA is TGTGCCAGCAGCGCTAGAGGACTAGCGGGGGGGAATGAGCAGTTCTTC.

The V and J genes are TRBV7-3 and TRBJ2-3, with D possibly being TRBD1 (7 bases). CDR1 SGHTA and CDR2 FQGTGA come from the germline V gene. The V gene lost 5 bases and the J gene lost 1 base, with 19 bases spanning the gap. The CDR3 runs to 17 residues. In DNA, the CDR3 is TGTGCCAGCAGCCCATCCGGGACAGTAGCGGGCACAGATACGCAGTATTTT. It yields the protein CASSPSGTVAGTDTQYF.

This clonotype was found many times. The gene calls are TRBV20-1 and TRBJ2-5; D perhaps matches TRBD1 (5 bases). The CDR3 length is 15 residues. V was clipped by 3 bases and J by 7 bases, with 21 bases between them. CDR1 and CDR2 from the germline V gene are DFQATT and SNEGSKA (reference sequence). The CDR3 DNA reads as TGCAGTGCTAGTCCCACCGCGACAGTCCCAGGGACCCAGTACTTC. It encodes CSASPTATVPGTQYF.

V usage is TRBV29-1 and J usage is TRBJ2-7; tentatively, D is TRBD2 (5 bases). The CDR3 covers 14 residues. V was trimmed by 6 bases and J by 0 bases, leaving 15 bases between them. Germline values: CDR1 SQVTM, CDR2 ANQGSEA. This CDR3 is CSVPVRGSSYEQYF. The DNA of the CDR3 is TGCAGCGTCCCTGTCCGAGGGAGCTCCTACGAGCAGTACTTC.

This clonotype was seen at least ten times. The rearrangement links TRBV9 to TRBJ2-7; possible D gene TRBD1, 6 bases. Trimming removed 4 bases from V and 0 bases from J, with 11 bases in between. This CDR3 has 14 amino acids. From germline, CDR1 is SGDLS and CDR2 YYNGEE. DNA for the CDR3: TGTGCCAGCAGCTTCGGACAGATCTCCTACGAGCAGTACTTC. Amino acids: CASSFGQISYEQYF.

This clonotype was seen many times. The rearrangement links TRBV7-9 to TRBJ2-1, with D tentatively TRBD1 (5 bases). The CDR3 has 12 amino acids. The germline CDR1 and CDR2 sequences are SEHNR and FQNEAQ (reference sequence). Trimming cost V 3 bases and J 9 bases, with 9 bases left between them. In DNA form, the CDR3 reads TGTGCCAGCAGCTTCATAAGGGGTGAGCAGTTCTTC. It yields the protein CASSFIRGEQFF.

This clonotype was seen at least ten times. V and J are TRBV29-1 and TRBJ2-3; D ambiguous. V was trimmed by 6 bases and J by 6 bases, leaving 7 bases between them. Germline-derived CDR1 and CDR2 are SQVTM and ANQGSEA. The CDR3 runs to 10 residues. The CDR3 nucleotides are TGCAGCGTAACATGGGATACGCAGTATTTT. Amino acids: CSVTWDTQYF.

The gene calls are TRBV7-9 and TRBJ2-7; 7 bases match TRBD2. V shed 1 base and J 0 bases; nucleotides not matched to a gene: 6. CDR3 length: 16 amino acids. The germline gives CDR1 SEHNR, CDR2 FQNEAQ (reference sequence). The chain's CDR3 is CASSLGYGTTSYEQYF. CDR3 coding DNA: TGTGCCAGCAGCTTAGGCTACGGGACTACCTCCTACGAGCAGTACTTC.

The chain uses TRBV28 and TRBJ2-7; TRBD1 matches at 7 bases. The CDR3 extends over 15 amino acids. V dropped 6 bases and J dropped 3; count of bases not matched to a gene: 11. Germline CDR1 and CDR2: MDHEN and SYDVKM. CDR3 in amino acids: CASSHTGTVYYEQYF. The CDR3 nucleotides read TGTGCCAGCAGCCACACCGGGACAGTCTACTACGAGCAGTACTTC.

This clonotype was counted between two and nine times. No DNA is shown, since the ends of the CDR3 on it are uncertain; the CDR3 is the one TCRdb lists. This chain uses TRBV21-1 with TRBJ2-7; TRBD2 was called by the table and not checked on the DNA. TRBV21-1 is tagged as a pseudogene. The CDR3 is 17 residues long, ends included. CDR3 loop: CASSNPGWASGTCEQYF.

CDR3 sequence reads: CASSLVGGQTGELFF. CDR3 in DNA: TGTGCCAGCAGCTTAGTAGGCGGTCAGACCGGGGAGCTGTTTTTT. The chain recombines TRBV11-3 with TRBJ2-2; D unclear. The germline V gene encodes CDR1 SGHNT and CDR2 YENEEA. This CDR3 spans 15 amino acids. V dropped 1 base and J dropped 5 bases, with 11 bases sitting between them.

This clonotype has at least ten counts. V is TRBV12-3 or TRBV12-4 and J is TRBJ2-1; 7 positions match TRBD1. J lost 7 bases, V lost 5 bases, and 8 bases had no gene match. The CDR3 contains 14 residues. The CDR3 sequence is CASSVTGWENEQFF. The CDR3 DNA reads TGTGCCAGCAGTGTGACAGGGTGGGAAAATGAGCAGTTCTTC.

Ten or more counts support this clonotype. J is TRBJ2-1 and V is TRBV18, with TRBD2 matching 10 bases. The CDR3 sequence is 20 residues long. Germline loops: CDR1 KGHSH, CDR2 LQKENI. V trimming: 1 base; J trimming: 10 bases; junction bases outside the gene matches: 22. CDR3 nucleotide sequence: TGTGCCAGCTCACCACTTTTTGGGCCTCCTACTAGCGGGGTTCATCGCGAGCAGTTCTTC. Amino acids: CASSPLFGPPTSGVHREQFF.